These T cell receptor beta chains were read from a single sample in a study of OX40 agonist ivuxolimab in advanced cancers. Here immunoSEQ multiplex PCR was the method, and the copy in TCRdb shows in-frame clones only, minus some. Of fewer than 40,000 clones listed, over 60% are singletons. This specimen consisted of CD4+ or CD8+ T cells sorted from blood, obtained in a trial of the OX40 agonist ivuxolimab. These receptors were obtained from an adult with an advanced solid tumor such as melanoma, head and neck, liver or kidney cancer. CDR3s include the opening cysteine and the closing phenylalanine or tryptophan. Fields, in order: CDR3 DNA, CDR3 protein, D gene, V gene, clone size, CDR3 length, J gene. D genes are given only for firm matches. Clone sizes are given selectively: once, few, many, or a class where the clone is expanded.

TGTGCCAGCAGTGGCTGGACAGGAACCCATCAGCCCCAGCATTTT,CASSGWTGTHQPQHF,TRBD1,TRBV6-1,NA,15,TRBJ1-5
TGTGCCACCGGGACCCTGGGATCAGGTGGCTACACCTTC,CATGTLGSGGYTF,NA,TRBV19,NA,13,TRBJ1-2
TGTGCCAGCAGTCGAGCAGGGAGGAGCGGCGAGCAGTACTTC,CASSRAGRSGEQYF,NA,TRBV2,NA,14,TRBJ2-7
TGTGCCAGTAGTTCACAGGTGAACACTGAAGCTTTCTTT,CASSSQVNTEAFF,NA,TRBV19,NA,13,TRBJ1-1
TGTGCCTGGAGTCGGACAGGGGCAAGAACTGAAGCTTTCTTT,CAWSRTGARTEAFF,TRBD1,TRBV30,NA,14,TRBJ1-1
TGTGCCAGCAGGATGGAGGGTGGAAACACTGAAGCTTTCTTT,CASRMEGGNTEAFF,NA,TRBV6-1,NA,14,TRBJ1-1
TGTGCCAGTAGTTACAGGGACACTGAAGCTTTCTTT,CASSYRDTEAFF,NA,TRBV19,NA,12,TRBJ1-1
TGTGCCAGCAGTTACCGGCGGGACCTTAATTCACCCCTCCACTTT,CASSYRRDLNSPLHF,NA,TRBV6-6,NA,15,TRBJ1-6
TGTGCCAGCAATCTAGCGGGGGCCACAGATACGCAGTATTTT,CASNLAGATDTQYF,TRBD2,TRBV2,NA,14,TRBJ2-3
TGTGCTAGTGGTAGTTTGTTGAAAAGTCTGGGGGGCCGGAACACTGAAGCTTTCTTT,CASGSLLKSLGGRNTEAFF,NA,TRBV12-5,NA,19,TRBJ1-1
TGTGCCATCAGTCCCTTCGGACTACAGCCCCAGCATTTT,CAISPFGLQPQHF,NA,TRBV10-3,once,13,TRBJ1-5
TGTGCCAGCAGCTTATTGGGGGGCAACACTGAAGCTTTCTTT,CASSLLGGNTEAFF,NA,TRBV7-2,NA,14,TRBJ1-1
TGTGCCAGCTCCCCGGGACGGCCGTCCTACGAGCAGTACTTC,CASSPGRPSYEQYF,NA,TRBV18,NA,14,TRBJ2-7
TGTGCCAGCAGCGTAGATTTTTCAGGGGCGGTTTACGAGCAGTACTTC,CASSVDFSGAVYEQYF,NA,TRBV9,NA,16,TRBJ2-7
TGTGCCAGCAGCGACCTGTCAAGATCTTACGAGCAGTACTTC,CASSDLSRSYEQYF,NA,TRBV2,NA,14,TRBJ2-7
TGTGCCAGCAGAGGGGGGCAGACTGAAGCTTTCTTT,CASRGGQTEAFF,NA,TRBV13,NA,12,TRBJ1-1
TGTGCCAGCAGCTGGACTAGTAGCAATGAGCAGTTCTTC,CASSWTSSNEQFF,TRBD2,TRBV7-2,NA,13,TRBJ2-1
TGTGCCAGTAGTGGGACAGTGAGTCAGCCCCAGCATTTT,CASSGTVSQPQHF,TRBD1,TRBV19,NA,13,TRBJ1-5
TGTGCCAGCAGGGGGACACTTATGAACACTGAAGCTTTCTTT,CASRGTLMNTEAFF,NA,TRBV2,NA,14,TRBJ1-1
TGTGCCAGCAGCCCTGGGGGGGGGCCTGGAAACACCATATATTTT,CASSPGGGPGNTIYF,NA,TRBV11-2,NA,15,TRBJ1-3
TGTGCCAGCAGTCAACTCGCCGGGACTAGCGGGGGCCCACTCTCCTACAATGAGCAGTTCTTC,CASSQLAGTSGGPLSYNEQFF,TRBD2,TRBV9,NA,21,TRBJ2-1
TGTGCCAGCTCACTTCCGGAAGGGCGTACGTACTCGAACACTGAAGCTTTCTTT,CASSLPEGRTYSNTEAFF,NA,TRBV18,NA,18,TRBJ1-1
TGTGCCAGCAGCTTATGGGACAGCTCCAACACTGAAGCTTTCTTT,CASSLWDSSNTEAFF,TRBD1,TRBV9,few,15,TRBJ1-1
TGCGCCAGCAGCCTGGAGCTAGCGGGGTCCGCAGATACGCAGTATTTT,CASSLELAGSADTQYF,TRBD2,TRBV5-1,NA,16,TRBJ2-3
TGTGCCAGCAGTCGGACAGGGACATACACCGGGGAGCTGTTTTTT,CASSRTGTYTGELFF,TRBD1,TRBV6-5,NA,15,TRBJ2-2
TGTGCCAGTAGTCTTTCACGACTGAATAGCAATCAGCCCCAGCATTTT,CASSLSRLNSNQPQHF,NA,TRBV19,once,16,TRBJ1-5